This passage covers 15 T cell receptor beta chains from one sample sequenced in a study of shared clonotypes between healthy human individuals. Libraries were prepared by immunoSEQ multiplex PCR; TCRdb keeps only in-frame clonotypes and omits some of them. The sample holds about 2.3 million clones, 90% to 95% seen once. Sequencing was performed on naive CD4+ T cells from PBMCs. The subset denotes: CD45RA+ positively selected. The receptors here all came from a man in his late teens or twenties in good health. Some clones in this sample may be carry-over from other donors' samples.

This chain links TRBV4-1 with TRBJ1-4; D is unresolved. V was pared by 1 base and J by 6 bases, with 15 bases between. This CDR3 has 16 residues. Germline V gives CDR1 MGHRA, CDR2 YSYEKL. CDR3 in DNA: TGCGCCAGCAGCCAAGTGGGGAAAAACAAGGATGAAAAACTGTTTTTT. Protein product: CASSQVGKNKDEKLFF.

The rearrangement joins TRBV28 to TRBJ2-1, with 13 bases aligning to TRBD2. CDR3 length: 16 residues. The V and J ends lost 5 bases and 8 bases, in that order; junction bases with no gene match: 9. CDR1 MDHEN and CDR2 SYDVKM come from the germline V gene. The DNA for the CDR3 is TGTGCCAGCAGTCCGACTAGCGGGAGGAGGGGCGATGAGCAGTTCTTC. Translation gives CASSPTSGRRGDEQFF.

V usage is TRBV14 and J usage is TRBJ1-2, with D unclear. The CDR3 has 15 amino acids. In germline, CDR1 is SGHDN, CDR2 FVKESK. V was pared by 1 base and J by 3 bases, with 12 bases between. DNA for the CDR3: TGTGCCAGCAGCCAAGCGGTCGGAGTAGACTATGGCTACACCTTC. This translates into CASSQAVGVDYGYTF.

The rearrangement joins TRBV5-5 to TRBJ1-1; a possible D gene is TRBD1 (5 bases). The ends were cut back, 4 bases at V and 3 bases at J, with 16 bases in the middle. From germline, CDR1 is SGHKS and CDR2 YYEKEE (reference sequence). This CDR3 has 15 amino acids. The CDR3 bases are TGTGCCAGCAGCCCACAGATCAGGGCAGACACTGAAGCTTTCTTT. Its translation is CASSPQIRADTEAFF.

The chain is built from TRBV28 and TRBJ1-5, with 7 bases lining up with TRBD1. The trim removed 5 bases at V and 2 bases at J, leaving 15 bases unmatched. The germline V gene encodes CDR1 MDHEN and CDR2 SYDVKM. The CDR3 runs 18 residues. The CDR3 nucleotides read TGTGCCAGCAGTGCCCCCCGACAGGGCGTGCGGGGCAATCAGCCCCAGCATTTT. Translated: CASSAPRQGVRGNQPQHF.

The chain couples TRBV6-6 to TRBJ1-5, with a possible D match to TRBD1 (5 bases). Trimming cost V 6 bases and J 3 bases, with 12 bases left between them. The CDR3 has 14 amino acids. Germline V gene lookup returns CDR1 MNHNY and CDR2 SVGAGI (reference sequence). Written as DNA, the CDR3 is TGTGCCAGCAGCGCTCGACAGATCAATCAGCCCCAGCATTTT. Its translation is CASSARQINQPQHF.

This chain uses TRBV28 with TRBJ2-1, with 10 nucleotides matching TRBD1. This CDR3 comprises 15 residues. J was trimmed by 6 bases and V by 6 bases; bases with no gene match: 8. Germline V lookup: CDR1 MDHEN, CDR2 SYDVKM. Here the CDR3 reads CASSQAGTGANEQFF. CDR3 bases: TGTGCCAGCAGCCAAGCCGGGACAGGGGCCAATGAGCAGTTCTTC.

The V and J genes are TRBV18 and TRBJ1-5; D remains unclear. The V gene lost 3 bases and the J gene lost 6 bases, with 12 bases spanning the gap. CDR1 and CDR2 from the germline V gene are KGHSH and LQKENI. The CDR3 consists of 14 residues. For the CDR3, the DNA is TGTGCCAGCTCACCCACGGGGAACGCTCAGCCCCAGCATTTT. Translated, it gives CASSPTGNAQPQHF. Drawing the rest from reference TRBV18 and TRBJ1-5, the complete variable domain is NAGVMQNPRHLVRRRGQEARLRCSPMKGHSHVYWYRQLPEEGLKFMVYLQKENIIDESGMPKERFSAEFPKEGPSILRIQQVVRGDSAAYFCASSPTGNAQPQHFGDGTRLSIL.

The rearrangement joins TRBV5-1 to TRBJ2-5; weak D call: TRBD2 (6 bases). Trimming removed 0 bases at V and 9 bases at J, with 15 bases between. The germline gives CDR1 SGHRS, CDR2 YFSETQ. The CDR3 has 14 amino acids. CDR3 in amino acids: CASSLEGDVAAQYF. The CDR3 region has the DNA TGCGCCAGCAGCTTGGAGGGTGACGTAGCGGCCCAGTACTTC.

This chain links TRBV7-9 with TRBJ1-2; D call uncertain. The V and J ends lost 0 bases and 4 bases respectively, with 12 bases between them. Looked up from germline, CDR1 is SEHNR and CDR2 is FQNEAQ (reference sequence). The CDR3 loop spans 15 amino acids. The CDR3 loop reads CASSLASVRGYGYTF. The CDR3 DNA follows: TGTGCCAGCAGCTTAGCGTCGGTGAGAGGCTATGGCTACACCTTC.

V is TRBV6-1 and J is TRBJ1-5; D is unclear. CDR3 length equals 15 residues. V was trimmed by 2 bases and J by 6 bases, leaving 14 bases between them. The germline gives CDR1 MNHNS, CDR2 SASEGT. Here the CDR3 reads CASSEMRSEGQPQHF. In nucleotides, the CDR3 is TGTGCCAGCAGTGAAATGAGGAGTGAGGGTCAGCCCCAGCATTTT.

V gene TRBV30 combines with J gene TRBJ2-1; 12 bases are a match to TRBD2. Germline values: CDR1 GTSNPN, CDR2 SVGIG (reference sequence). This CDR3 spans 16 amino acids. V lost 3 bases and J lost 7; bases outside the gene matches: 10. CDR3 DNA: TGTGCCTGGAGCTCCAGACTAGCGGGAGCTCAAAATGAGCAGTTCTTC. This translates into CAWSSRLAGAQNEQFF.

V usage is TRBV28 and J usage is TRBJ2-7, with TRBD2 matching over 8 bases. Per germline, CDR1 MDHEN and CDR2 SYDVKM. CDR3 length equals 15 residues. V shed 2 bases and J 2 bases; nucleotides not matched to a gene: 5. CDR3: CASSLQGSGAYEQYF. Written as DNA, the CDR3 is TGTGCCAGCAGTTTACAGGGTAGCGGGGCCTACGAGCAGTACTTC.

This rearrangement joins TRBV7-8 to TRBJ2-3; D is unresolved. Germline V gene lookup returns CDR1 SGHVS and CDR2 FQNEAQ. The CDR3 sequence is 14 residues long. The V end was cut by 3 bases, the J end by 4 bases, with 11 bases between. The CDR3 coding sequence is TGTGCCAGCAGCTTCCAGAGAGCGTCAGATACGCAGTATTTT. It translates to CASSFQRASDTQYF. Together with reference TRBV7-8 and TRBJ2-3, the CDR3 gives the full variable domain: GAGVSQSPRYKVAKRGQDVALRCDPISGHVSLFWYQQALGQGPEFLTYFQNEAQLDKSGLPSDRFFAERPEGSVSTLKIQRTQQEDSAVYLCASSFQRASDTQYFGPGTRLTVL.

V gene TRBV28 combines with J gene TRBJ1-5, with 11 positions matching TRBD1. The CDR3 is 15 residues long. Germline-derived CDR1 and CDR2 are MDHEN and SYDVKM. V was pared by 9 bases and J by 7 bases, with 11 bases of the junction left unmatched. The CDR3 protein is CASTSPGQGDQPQHF. In nucleotides, the CDR3 is TGTGCCAGTACCTCCCCGGGACAGGGGGACCAGCCCCAGCATTTT.